One and the same sample provided the 32 T cell receptor beta chains below, sequenced in a study of OX40 agonist ivuxolimab in advanced cancers. Assay used: immunoSEQ multiplex PCR; TCRdb lists only in-frame clones, some missing. The table shows about 73,000 clones, with 80% to 95% occurring only once. Here the sequenced sample was CD4+ or CD8+ T cells sorted from blood, taken in a trial of the OX40 agonist ivuxolimab. All receptors come from an adult with an advanced solid tumor such as melanoma, head and neck, liver or kidney cancer.

The CDR3 is CASSLGSSGTYTGELFF. The CDR3 DNA is TGTGCCAGCAGCTTAGGTTCTAGCGGGACTTACACCGGGGAGCTGTTTTTT. The chain combines TRBV7-3 with TRBJ2-2, with 9 bases identical to TRBD2. Germline CDR1 is SGHTA and CDR2 is FQGTGA. V dropped 2 bases and J dropped 3; count of bases not matched to a gene: 7. This CDR3 spans 17 amino acids.

V usage is TRBV5-1 and J usage is TRBJ1-1, with no clear D. The CDR3 has 15 amino acids. Per the germline V gene, CDR1 is SGHRS and CDR2 is YFSETQ. The V gene lost 4 bases and the J gene lost 0 bases, with 13 bases spanning the gap. CDR3 nucleotide sequence: TGCGCCAGCAGCAGCAACACAGCCATGAACACTGAAGCTTTCTTT. It is translated as CASSSNTAMNTEAFF.

The V call is TRBV28, the J call TRBJ1-4; D ambiguous. The CDR3 spans 13 residues. Trimming removed 6 bases at V and 5 bases at J, with 10 bases between. Germline V gene lookup returns CDR1 MDHEN and CDR2 SYDVKM. CDR3 sequence reads: CASSLGRNEKLFF. CDR3 bases: TGTGCCAGCAGCCTTGGGCGGAATGAAAAACTGTTTTTT.

This chain connects TRBV28 to TRBJ1-6, with unresolved D. This CDR3 region has 15 residues. CDR1 and CDR2 (germline): MDHEN, SYDVKM. The V end lost 6 bases, the J end lost 6 bases, and 15 bases lay between the germline ends. The CDR3 spells CASRLGRARNSPLHF. DNA of the CDR3: TGTGCCAGCAGACTCGGGCGGGCACGTAATTCACCCCTCCACTTT. Together with reference TRBV28 and TRBJ1-6, the CDR3 gives the full variable domain: DVKVTQSSRYLVKRTGEKVFLECVQDMDHENMFWYRQDPGLGLRLIYFSYDVKMKEKGDIPEGYSVSREKKERFSLILESASTNQTSMYLCASRLGRARNSPLHFGNGTRLTVT.

This chain connects TRBV28 to TRBJ2-5; 12 bases fit TRBD2. This CDR3 region has 16 residues. Per the germline V gene, CDR1 is MDHEN and CDR2 is SYDVKM. V was pared by 5 bases and J by 6 bases, with 10 bases of the junction left unmatched. The CDR3 DNA is TGTGCCAGCAGTACCCGACTAGCGGGGGCTATTCAGACCCAGTACTTC. The encoded protein is CASSTRLAGAIQTQYF.

The V and J genes are TRBV9 and TRBJ2-7; a weak D match, TRBD1 (5 bases). Germline CDR1 SGDLS, CDR2 YYNGEE. The CDR3 totals 15 residues. The ends were cut back, 0 bases at V and 4 bases at J, with 14 bases in the middle. Written as DNA, the CDR3 is TGTGCCAGCAGCGTAGACCCCAGAAGGGGTTACGAGCAGTACTTC. Translating gives CASSVDPRRGYEQYF.

The J gene is TRBJ2-3, the V gene TRBV7-8; no clear D gene. Germline CDR1 SGHVS, CDR2 FQNEAQ. This CDR3 is built from 16 residues. Trimming took off 0 bases at V and 3 bases at J, with 13 bases between the two ends. The CDR3 reads CASSLAGRMGTDTQYF. In DNA form, the CDR3 reads TGTGCCAGCAGCTTAGCTGGCAGGATGGGTACAGATACGCAGTATTTT.

This chain connects TRBV19 to TRBJ2-2, with D possibly being TRBD1 or TRBD2 (5 bases each). Trimming shortened V by 6 bases and J by 4 bases, and 9 bases separated the two germline ends. The germline V gene has CDR1 LNHDA and CDR2 SQIVND (reference sequence). The length of the CDR3 is 13 residues. The CDR3 sequence is CASRGRSTGELFF. The CDR3 region has the DNA TGTGCCAGTAGGGGACGGTCCACCGGGGAGCTGTTTTTT.

The chain has TRBV2 and TRBJ2-7; 11 positions agree with TRBD1. The length of the CDR3 is 15 residues. Trimming took 4 bases from V and 4 from J; bases not matched to a gene: 6. Per germline, CDR1 SNHLY and CDR2 FYNNEI. This chain's CDR3 is CASSAFRDRGYEQYF. The CDR3 coding sequence is TGTGCCAGCAGTGCCTTCCGGGACAGGGGGTACGAGCAGTACTTC.

The genes are TRBV5-4 and TRBJ2-1; 7 bases fit TRBD1. V lost 5 bases and J lost 9; bases outside the gene matches: 5. Per the germline V gene, CDR1 is SGHNT and CDR2 is YYREEE (reference sequence). There are 12 residues in the CDR3. CDR3 bases: TGTGCCAGCAGAGTGGGACAGACTGAGCAGTTCTTC. Translating it yields CASRVGQTEQFF. Supplemented by reference TRBV5-4 and TRBJ2-1, the full variable domain reads ETGVTQSPTHLIKTRGQQVTLRCSSQSGHNTVSWYQQALGQGPQFIFQYYREEENGRGNFPPRFSGLQFPNYSSELNVNALELDDSALYLCASRVGQTEQFFGPGTRLTVL.

The rearrangement joins TRBV9 to TRBJ2-1; no firm D call. The ends were cut back, 0 bases at V and 6 bases at J, with 16 bases in the middle. Germline CDR1 reads SGDLS; CDR2 reads YYNGEE. This CDR3 has 16 residues. CDR3 DNA sequence: TGTGCCAGCAGCGTAGCAAGCCGGCCTAGTGTCAATGAGCAGTTCTTC. This codes for CASSVASRPSVNEQFF.

The rearrangement joins TRBV9 to TRBJ2-7, with D tentatively TRBD1 (6 bases). From germline, CDR1 is SGDLS and CDR2 YYNGEE. V shed 4 bases and J shed 3 bases, with 8 bases lying between them. The CDR3 contains 12 residues. As DNA, the CDR3 is TGTGCCAGCAGCCGGGACAACTACGAGCAGTACTTC. This encodes CASSRDNYEQYF.

This clone has a single count. The chain links TRBV7-9 to TRBJ2-3; TRBD1 matches at 8 bases. The CDR3 extends over 15 amino acids. Germline V gives CDR1 SEHNR, CDR2 FQNEAQ (reference sequence). Germline trimming cut 5 bases from V and 0 bases from J; bases unmatched to any gene: 4. This CDR3 reads CASSAGTGSTDTQYF. The CDR3 nucleotides are TGTGCCAGCAGCGCCGGGACAGGAAGCACAGATACGCAGTATTTT.

This clone was recorded a few times. J is TRBJ2-7 and V is TRBV6-5; 10 nucleotides match TRBD2. The germline CDR1 and CDR2 sequences are MNHEY and SVGAGI. The CDR3 is 14 amino acids. The ends lost 5 bases at V and 3 bases at J; junction bases unmatched: 4. CDR3 protein: CASSRAGGVYEQYF. Written as DNA, the CDR3 is TGTGCCAGCAGTCGAGCGGGGGGGGTCTACGAGCAGTACTTC.

The V gene is TRBV21-1, the J gene TRBJ2-1; the listed D gene, TRBD2, was not tested against the DNA. TRBV21-1 is noted as a pseudogene. This CDR3 is 16 amino acids long. The CDR3 loop is CASSGPGLAMENEQFF. CDR3 coding DNA: TGTGCCAGCAGCGGACCGGGACTGGCTATGGAGAATGAGCAGTTCTTC.

Written as DNA, the CDR3 is TGTGCCAGCAGCGTACGTCACGGCGGGGAGCTGTTTTTT. It specifies CASSVRHGGELFF. The chain carries TRBV9 and TRBJ2-2; no firm D call. V lost 1 base to trimming and J lost 7 bases, with 8 bases between them. CDR3 length equals 13 residues. The germline V gene encodes CDR1 SGDLS and CDR2 YYNGEE. Looking up the rest from reference TRBV9 and TRBJ2-2 gives the full variable domain: DSGVTQTPKHLITATGQRVTLRCSPRSGDLSVYWYQQSLDQGLQFLIQYYNGEERAKGNILERFSAQQFPDLHSELNLSSLELGDSALYFCASSVRHGGELFFGEGSRLTVL.

This clone has a single count. The rearrangement joins TRBV9 to TRBJ1-1; 7 bases fit TRBD1. Germline assignment: CDR1 SGDLS and CDR2 YYNGEE. The CDR3 has 15 residues. The junction had 3 bases not matched to a gene; V was cut back by 0 bases and J by 1 base. CDR3 sequence reads: CASSVGGQRNTEAFF. CDR3 in DNA: TGTGCCAGCAGCGTAGGGGGACAGAGGAACACTGAAGCTTTCTTT.

This chain joins TRBV5-5 and TRBJ2-1, with 8 bases aligning to TRBD1. The CDR3 totals 13 residues. After removal of 0 bases from V and 14 bases from J, the junction contained 7 bases not matched to a gene. Germline-derived CDR1 and CDR2 are SGHKS and YYEKEE (reference sequence). The CDR3 sequence is CASSLETGEMEFF. CDR3 DNA sequence: TGTGCCAGCAGCTTGGAGACAGGGGAAATGGAGTTCTTC. Using reference TRBV5-5 and TRBJ2-1 for the parts outside the CDR3, the full variable domain is DAGVTQSPTHLIKTRGQQVTLRCSPISGHKSVSWYQQVLGQGPQFIFQYYEKEERGRGNFPDRFSARQFPNYSSELNVNALLLGDSALYLCASSLETGEMEFFGPGTRLTVL.

The rearrangement joins TRBV5-5 to TRBJ2-2, with D uncertain. Germline V gene lookup returns CDR1 SGHKS and CDR2 YYEKEE (reference sequence). The CDR3 runs 14 residues. Trimming took 2 bases from V and 13 from J, leaving 18 bases between them. The CDR3 loop is CASSFDRAYGGLFF. The CDR3 DNA reads TGTGCCAGCAGCTTTGATAGGGCCTATGGTGGGCTGTTTTTT.

The rearrangement joins TRBV29-1 to TRBJ2-2; 8 nucleotides agree with TRBD2. Trimming took 4 bases from V and 2 from J; bases not matched to a gene: 6. The germline V gene has CDR1 SQVTM and CDR2 ANQGSEA. The CDR3 is 15 amino acids. CDR3 DNA: TGCAGCGTTGTATGGCGGGAGGTCAACACCGGGGAGCTGTTTTTT. Translated, it gives CSVVWREVNTGELFF.

This chain uses TRBV19 with TRBJ2-3; 10 positions agree with TRBD2. The CDR3 length is 16 residues. With 7 bases clipped from V and 2 bases from J, the junction kept 9 bases outside the gene matches. Germline CDR1 and CDR2: LNHDA and SQIVND (reference sequence). In nucleotides, the CDR3 is TGTGCCAGTAAAGCGGGAGGGAAAGCGAACACAGATACGCAGTATTTT. Protein product: CASKAGGKANTDTQYF.

The chain is built from TRBV29-1 and TRBJ1-3; a possible D gene is TRBD1 (6 bases). V was cut by 4 bases and J by 8 bases, with 12 bases left in between. Germline CDR1 is SQVTM and CDR2 is ANQGSEA. The CDR3 spans 12 residues. CDR3: CSVVDSRYTIYF. The CDR3 DNA follows: TGCAGCGTTGTGGACAGTCGCTACACCATATATTTT.

This clone was observed a single time. This chain connects TRBV18 to TRBJ2-1; D gene uncertain. V gave up 2 bases and J gave up 8 bases, with 13 bases separating them. The CDR3 has 14 residues. The V gene's germline CDR1 is KGHSH and CDR2 LQKENI. In nucleotides, the CDR3 is TGTGCCAGCTCACCAAGTCGAGCAACCGATGAGCAGTTCTTC. It codes for CASSPSRATDEQFF.

This clone appeared many times. The chain employs TRBV11-2 and TRBJ2-7, with D unclear. Germline CDR1 SGHAT, CDR2 FQNNGV. The CDR3 spans 11 residues. The ends were cut back, 5 bases at V and 6 bases at J, with 8 bases in the middle. The CDR3 loop reads CASSPLSEQYF. The CDR3 coding sequence is TGTGCCAGCAGCCCCCTCTCCGAGCAGTACTTC.

A word on this clone: A read error may produce the germline difference seen at one junction end. CDR3 sequence: CASSLGPVELNF. As DNA, the CDR3 is TGTGCCAGCAGCTTAGGACCCGTGGAATTGAACTTC. The J gene is TRBJ2-7, the V gene TRBV7-2; no definite D call. Germline V CDR1 and CDR2: SGHTA, FQGNSA. CDR3 size: 12 residues.

This chain joins TRBV9 and TRBJ1-5, with D maybe TRBD1 (6 bases). Germline CDR1 and CDR2: SGDLS and YYNGEE. The CDR3 extends over 15 amino acids. V gave up 6 bases and J gave up 6 bases, with 19 bases separating them. The CDR3 DNA follows: TGTGCCAGCATCTTTAGAGGGGGGGCCAGTCAGCCCCAGCATTTT. Residues: CASIFRGGASQPQHF.

The J gene is TRBJ1-1, the V gene TRBV7-9; no clear D gene. CDR1 and CDR2 from the germline V gene are SEHNR and FQNEAQ (reference sequence). This CDR3 region has 14 residues. The V and J ends lost 1 base and 4 bases respectively, with 10 bases between them. The CDR3 loop reads CASSLEPAITEAFF. CDR3 DNA sequence: TGTGCCAGCAGCTTAGAACCAGCGATCACTGAAGCTTTCTTT.

This clone was observed a single time. The chain links TRBV6-1 to TRBJ2-5; D may be TRBD2 (5 bases). The length of the CDR3 is 13 residues. V lost 7 bases, J lost 5 bases, and 14 bases lay in between. In germline, CDR1 is MNHNS, CDR2 SASEGT. CDR3 sequence (DNA): TGTGCCAGCATTCCCGCGGGTAAGGAGACCCAGTACTTC. It specifies CASIPAGKETQYF.

The chain recombines TRBV15 with TRBJ2-7; D perhaps matches TRBD2 (5 bases). V was shortened by 5 bases and J by 6 bases, with 11 bases between the two germline ends. Germline assignment: CDR1 LNHNV and CDR2 YYDKDF (reference sequence). This CDR3 spans 12 amino acids. Here the CDR3 reads CATSPSGSEQYF. CDR3 coding DNA: TGTGCCACCAGCCCTTCGGGAAGCGAGCAGTACTTC.

A note on this clone: The junction differs from germline at one of its ends, possibly a read error. The V gene is TRBV5-6, the J gene TRBJ2-5; 14 bases are a match to TRBD2. Germline CDR1 and CDR2: SGHDT and YYEEEE. This CDR3 comprises 17 residues. The DNA for the CDR3 is TGTGCCGGCAGCATCTCGACTAGCGGGAGGGTTGCAGAGACCCAGTACTTC. It specifies CAGSISTSGRVAETQYF. Supplemented by reference TRBV5-6 and TRBJ2-5, the full variable domain reads DAGVTQSPTHLIKTRGQQVTLRCSPKSGHDTVSWYQQALGQGPQFIFQYYEEEERQRGNFPDRFSGHQFPNYSSELNVNALLLGDSALYLCAGSISTSGRVAETQYFGPGTRLLVL.

The V and J genes are TRBV19 and TRBJ1-5, with D uncertain. The germline gives CDR1 LNHDA, CDR2 SQIVND (reference sequence). This CDR3 is 12 amino acids long. Trimming removed 7 bases from V and 2 bases from J, with 6 bases in between. The CDR3: CASTHRNQPQHF. The DNA of the CDR3 is TGTGCCAGTACACACCGCAATCAGCCCCAGCATTTT.

The chain joins TRBV6-1 to TRBJ1-6; D is unresolved. Germline V gene data show CDR1 as MNHNS and CDR2 as SASEGT. This CDR3 region has 17 residues. Trimming removed 4 bases at V and 0 bases at J, with 13 bases between. CDR3 amino acids: CASSGTDWSSYNSPLHF. CDR3 in DNA: TGTGCCAGCAGTGGGACTGACTGGAGCTCCTATAATTCACCCCTCCACTTT.